The clone carrying this T cell receptor beta chain was detected a few times. Antigen: not known. The data originate from a study of T-cell memory formation after mild COVID-19. General observations from the study: Memory sampled before infection contained some responding clones, suggesting cross-reactive memory joined. Among clones contracting day 15 to 85, CD4/CD8 was balanced, whereas later expanders leaned CD4+. Contracting CD4+ clones lay largely in CM and EM, with CD8+ ones residing in EMRA.

V lost 2 bases, J lost 2 bases, and 12 bases lay in between. The CDR3 is made up of 15 amino acids. Germline V gene lookup returns CDR1 MGHRA and CDR2 YSYEKL. With constant-segment primers, 5'RACE yielded cDNA libraries of TCR alpha and TCR beta that carried sample barcodes and UMIs. TCRdb redid the calling of the 5' RACE reads with MiXCR, one entry per CDR3 protein. The profile covers roughly 100,000 distinct CDR3 sequences, with less than 15% appearing a single time and approximately 40% taken by the ten largest. This sequence was found in a man aged 18-30 years who had mild COVID-19 (a few samples of this study predate the infection). Cell type and time point are not known. The sample taken for sequencing was PBMCs or a T cell subset sorted from them (not recorded which). The chain has TRBV4-1 and TRBJ1-1; D gene ambiguous. The CDR3 here is CASSQYPRANTEAFF. The CDR3 region has the DNA TGCGCCAGCAGCCAATACCCTAGGGCTAACACTGAAGCTTTCTTT.